The 24 T cell receptor beta chains below come from one sample, sequenced in a study of blood T cell repertoires in COVID-19. Using immunoSEQ multiplex PCR, the repertoire was profiled, and TCRdb retains in-frame clones only, with some absent. The sample carries some 250,000 clones, approximately 83% recorded once. The sequenced material came from PBMCs or T cells enriched from blood (not recorded which). Source of these receptors: a woman in her thirties or forties with acute COVID-19.

Points on this clone: Other DNA sequences in the same sample also yield this CDR3. The chain combines TRBV15 with TRBJ2-2; TRBD2 matches at 13 bases. J lost 5 bases, V lost 1 base, and 1 base had no gene match. The CDR3 totals 16 residues. CDR1 is LNHNV and CDR2 is YYDKDF in the germline V gene (reference sequence). The CDR3 sequence: CATSRGTSGRTGELFF. The CDR3 region has the DNA TGTGCCACCAGCAGAGGGACTAGCGGGAGAACCGGGGAGCTGTTTTTT.

V gene TRBV10-1 combines with J gene TRBJ2-1, with D possibly TRBD1 on 5 matching bases. This CDR3 is built from 14 residues. Trimming cost V 5 bases and J 7 bases, with 15 bases left between them. The germline CDR1 and CDR2 sequences are WNHNN and SYGVQD (reference sequence). CDR3 region: CASSRGHQGNEQFF. The CDR3 nucleotides read TGCGCCAGCAGTAGGGGCCACCAAGGGAATGAGCAGTTCTTC.

This sequence joins TRBV6-5 and TRBJ1-3, with unresolved D. The V end lost 6 bases, the J end lost 5 bases, and 14 bases lay between the germline ends. The CDR3 has 14 amino acids. CDR1 and CDR2 from the germline V gene are MNHEY and SVGAGI. This chain's CDR3 is CASSPAGTRNTIYF. In DNA form, the CDR3 reads TGTGCCAGCAGCCCCGCGGGAACCCGAAACACCATATATTTT.

The chain couples TRBV7-3 to TRBJ2-7; 10 bases are shared with TRBD2. The CDR3 sequence is 14 residues long. V was clipped by 5 bases and J by 4 bases; unmatched bases: 5. Germline V gives CDR1 SGHTA, CDR2 FQGTGA. CDR3 DNA: TGTGCCAGCAGCCCTAGCGGGAGTGTTTACGAGCAGTACTTC. It encodes CASSPSGSVYEQYF.

The chain links TRBV5-1 to TRBJ2-7; 7 positions agree with TRBD1. Germline V gives CDR1 SGHRS, CDR2 YFSETQ. The CDR3 is 15 amino acids. The J segment lost 2 bases and the V segment lost 4 bases, leaving 9 bases of the junction unmatched. The CDR3: CASSTRRQGTYEQYF. The CDR3 region has the DNA TGCGCCAGCAGCACTCGTCGACAGGGAACCTACGAGCAGTACTTC.

J is TRBJ1-4 and V is TRBV7-9; 7 bases are a match to TRBD1. This CDR3 is built from 17 residues. Per the germline V gene, CDR1 is SEHNR and CDR2 is FQNEAQ (reference sequence). Germline trimming cut 4 bases from V and 0 bases from J; bases unmatched to any gene: 8. Here the CDR3 DNA reads TGTGCCAGCAGCTCCCGGACAGGAGTTGCAACTAATGAAAAACTGTTTTTT. As protein: CASSSRTGVATNEKLFF.

This clone was found a few times. This chain connects TRBV7-3 to TRBJ2-1; D is perhaps TRBD2 (5 bases). The germline gives CDR1 SGHTA, CDR2 FQGTGA. V dropped 5 bases and J dropped 5 bases, with 13 bases sitting between them. The CDR3 runs to 14 residues. For the CDR3, the DNA is TGTGCCAGCAGCCTCCTAACTAGAAACAATGAGCAGTTCTTC. Encoded protein: CASSLLTRNNEQFF. Full variable domain (remainder filled in from reference TRBV7-3 and TRBJ2-1): GAGVSQTPSNKVTEKGKYVELRCDPISGHTALYWYRQSLGQGPEFLIYFQGTGAADDSGLPNDRFFAVRPEGSVSTLKIQRTERGDSAVYLCASSLLTRNNEQFFGPGTRLTVL.

CDR3 sequence reads: CASKSLAGVPDTQYF. Written as DNA, the CDR3 is TGCGCCAGCAAGTCTCTAGCGGGAGTTCCAGATACGCAGTATTTT. The chain has TRBV5-1 and TRBJ2-3, with 10 bases fitting TRBD2. This CDR3 is 15 amino acids long. Per germline, CDR1 SGHRS and CDR2 YFSETQ. The trim removed 6 bases at V and 4 bases at J, leaving 8 bases unmatched.

This rearrangement joins TRBV25-1 to TRBJ2-1; 13 nucleotides line up with TRBD2. This CDR3 has 17 residues. CDR1 is MGHDK and CDR2 is SYGVNS in the germline V gene. Germline trimming cut 4 bases from V and 8 bases from J; bases unmatched to any gene: 11. For the CDR3, the DNA is TGTGCCAGCAGTGGCCCACGACTAGCGGGAGGCTGGGATGAGCAGTTCTTC. Translation: CASSGPRLAGGWDEQFF.

The CDR3 DNA sequence: TGTGCCAGCAGTTACTCGACTATCACAGATACGCAGTATTTT. As protein: CASSYSTITDTQYF. The chain has TRBV6-2 or TRBV6-3 and TRBJ2-3, with D perhaps matching TRBD2 (5 bases). Germline V lookup: CDR1 MNHEY, CDR2 SVGEGT. The CDR3 totals 14 residues. The germline V and J ends were trimmed by 0 bases and 2 bases, with 6 bases remaining between them.

The chain combines TRBV6-1 with TRBJ1-1, with D unresolved. CDR1 and CDR2 (germline): MNHNS, SASEGT. Trimming removed 2 bases from V and 0 bases from J, with 4 bases in between. The CDR3 is made up of 13 amino acids. CDR3 residues: CASSEILNTEAFF. CDR3 nucleotides: TGTGCCAGCAGTGAAATCTTGAACACTGAAGCTTTCTTT.

The chain joins TRBV28 to TRBJ2-3; maybe TRBD2 (5 bases). Germline V gene sequence: CDR1 MDHEN, CDR2 SYDVKM. The germline V and J ends were trimmed by 6 bases and 5 bases, with 15 bases remaining between them. This CDR3 contains 14 residues. CDR3 DNA sequence: TGTGCCAGCAGGTCAGCGGATGAACGAGATACGCAGTATTTT. Its protein product is CASRSADERDTQYF.

This clone came up once. The rearrangement links TRBV27 to TRBJ2-7; the match to TRBD1 covers 10 bases. This CDR3 is built from 15 residues. Germline CDR1 is MNHEY and CDR2 is SMNVEV (reference sequence). Germline trimming cut 3 bases from V and 7 bases from J; bases unmatched to any gene: 9. CDR3 loop: CASSFRDRGFREQYF. The CDR3 DNA is TGTGCCAGCAGTTTCCGGGACAGGGGTTTTAGGGAGCAGTACTTC.

The genes are TRBV7-3 and TRBJ2-2; 8 nucleotides line up with TRBD2. Trimming cost V 2 bases and J 6 bases; bases outside gene matches: 8. The germline V gene has CDR1 SGHTA and CDR2 FQGTGA. CDR3 length equals 16 residues. The CDR3 sequence: CASSLAGGRGAGELFF. DNA of the CDR3: TGTGCCAGCAGCTTAGCGGGAGGCCGGGGGGCCGGGGAGCTGTTTTTT.

This clone came up a few times. The rearrangement uses TRBV15 and TRBJ2-5; tentative D call: TRBD2 (6 bases). The V and J ends lost 1 base and 2 bases respectively, with 11 bases between them. The CDR3 runs 15 residues. Germline V CDR1 and CDR2: LNHNV, YYDKDF (reference sequence). DNA for the CDR3: TGTGCCACCAGCAGAGTTGGTAGCGGACAAGAGACCCAGTACTTC. This translates into CATSRVGSGQETQYF. The full variable domain, in which reference TRBV15 and TRBJ2-5 provide the parts outside the CDR3, is DAMVIQNPRYQVTQFGKPVTLSCSQTLNHNVMYWYQQKSSQAPKLLFHYYDKDFNNEADTPDNFQSRRPNTSFCFLDIRSPGLGDTAMYLCATSRVGSGQETQYFGPGTRLLVL.

V is TRBV18 and J is TRBJ1-2, with a possible D match to TRBD1 (6 bases). Trimming shortened V by 5 bases and J by 3 bases, and 19 bases separated the two germline ends. The CDR3 is 16 amino acids. Germline V lookup: CDR1 KGHSH, CDR2 LQKENI. The CDR3 sequence is CASSELGTPAYYGYTF. In DNA, the CDR3 is TGTGCCAGCTCAGAATTAGGGACACCAGCTTACTATGGCTACACCTTC. The whole variable domain, remainder taken from reference TRBV18 and TRBJ1-2, is NAGVMQNPRHLVRRRGQEARLRCSPMKGHSHVYWYRQLPEEGLKFMVYLQKENIIDESGMPKERFSAEFPKEGPSILRIQQVVRGDSAAYFCASSELGTPAYYGYTFGSGTRLTVV.

The V and J genes are TRBV5-1 and TRBJ2-1; D possibly corresponds to TRBD2 (6 bases). Trimming removed 1 base at V and 8 bases at J, with 19 bases between. The CDR3 has 16 residues. Per germline, CDR1 SGHRS and CDR2 YFSETQ. The CDR3 coding sequence is TGCGCCAGCAGCTTGCTTTCCGGGAGCGGTAGGGATGAGCAGTTCTTC. Translation gives CASSLLSGSGRDEQFF.

The chain carries TRBV19 and TRBJ2-1; TRBD2 agrees at 9 bases. The germline V gene has CDR1 LNHDA and CDR2 SQIVND (reference sequence). V was pared by 3 bases and J by 2 bases, with 8 bases of the junction left unmatched. The CDR3 consists of 17 residues. This CDR3 reads CASSIVLSGRAYNEQFF. The CDR3 region has the DNA TGTGCCAGTAGTATTGTCCTTAGCGGGAGAGCCTACAATGAGCAGTTCTTC.

The J gene is TRBJ2-7, the V gene TRBV4-1; 8 nucleotides match TRBD2. This CDR3 spans 17 amino acids. Germline assignment: CDR1 MGHRA and CDR2 YSYEKL. Trimming removed 0 bases from V and 1 base from J; junction bases left unmatched: 8. The CDR3 spells CASSQEVMAGGSYEQYF. The DNA for the CDR3 is TGCGCCAGCAGCCAAGAAGTCATGGCGGGAGGTTCCTACGAGCAGTACTTC.

V is TRBV24-1 and J is TRBJ2-2; no clear D gene. Trimming removed 3 bases from V and 1 base from J, with 2 bases in between. The CDR3 sequence is 13 residues long. Per the germline V gene, CDR1 is KGHDR and CDR2 is SFDVKD. The CDR3 here is CATSDRNTGELFF. The CDR3 DNA reads TGTGCCACCAGTGATCGGAACACCGGGGAGCTGTTTTTT.

V and J are TRBV11-3 and TRBJ2-5; D call uncertain. V shed 4 bases and J shed 2 bases, with 11 bases lying between them. Germline CDR1 reads SGHNT; CDR2 reads YENEEA. This CDR3 is built from 14 residues. The CDR3, as DNA: TGTGCCAGCAGCTCAGATGGCAGACAAGAGACCCAGTACTTC. It encodes CASSSDGRQETQYF.

The V and J genes are TRBV5-1 and TRBJ2-3; TRBD2 aligns across 8 bases. J lost 1 base, V lost 0 bases, and 4 bases had no gene match. In germline, CDR1 is SGHRS, CDR2 YFSETQ. This CDR3 spans 16 amino acids. The CDR3 DNA follows: TGCGCCAGCAGCTTGGGAATAGCGGGACGCACAGATACGCAGTATTTT. Its translation: CASSLGIAGRTDTQYF. Combining the CDR3 with reference TRBV5-1 and TRBJ2-3 gives the whole variable domain KAGVTQTPRYLIKTRGQQVTLSCSPISGHRSVSWYQQTPGQGLQFLFEYFSETQRNKGNFPGRFSGRQFSNSRSEMNVSTLELGDSALYLCASSLGIAGRTDTQYFGPGTRLTVL.

V is TRBV4-2 and J is TRBJ2-5; 10 bases map to TRBD2. Germline V CDR1 and CDR2: LGHNA, YNFKEQ. The CDR3 runs 14 residues. With 2 bases clipped from V and 6 bases from J, the junction kept 3 bases outside the gene matches. In nucleotides, the CDR3 is TGTGCCAGCAGCCAACTAGCGGGAGCGAAGACCCAGTACTTC. Translation gives CASSQLAGAKTQYF.

The J gene is TRBJ2-5, the V gene TRBV7-3; 15 nucleotides match TRBD2. CDR1 is SGHTA, CDR2 FQGTGA, per germline. The length of the CDR3 is 17 residues. Trimming removed 4 bases from V and 4 bases from J; junction bases left unmatched: 7. DNA of the CDR3: TGTGCCAGCAGCTCGGGACTAGCGGGAGGAGTTGGAGAGACCCAGTACTTC. It yields the protein CASSSGLAGGVGETQYF. The full variable domain, with the rest looked up from reference TRBV7-3 and TRBJ2-5, is GAGVSQTPSNKVTEKGKYVELRCDPISGHTALYWYRQSLGQGPEFLIYFQGTGAADDSGLPNDRFFAVRPEGSVSTLKIQRTERGDSAVYLCASSSGLAGGVGETQYFGPGTRLLVL.